This entry lists 11 T cell receptor beta chains sequenced from one sample in a study of PD-L1 blockade in urothelial cancer. Repertoires were generated with immunoSEQ multiplex PCR, while TCRdb's copy carries only in-frame clones and drops some. The sample has fewer than 40,000 clones, around 87% seen once. The sequences come from PBMCs, collected around atezolizumab (anti-PD-L1) treatment. The origin of the receptors is a man between 50 and 59 years old with urothelial cancer.

The CDR3 bases are TGTGCCAGCTCACCAGGGGGGACTGGGGCCAACGTCCTGACTTTC. It encodes CASSPGGTGANVLTF. The rearrangement joins TRBV18 to TRBJ2-6; possible D gene TRBD2, 6 bases. The ends were cut back, 2 bases at V and 2 bases at J, with 7 bases in the middle. The CDR3 loop spans 15 amino acids. Germline CDR1 reads KGHSH; CDR2 reads LQKENI.

The CDR3 coding sequence is TGTGCCAGCAGCGGCACGGGACAGATGAACACTGAAGCTTTCTTT. This gives the protein CASSGTGQMNTEAFF. The chain is built from TRBV9 and TRBJ1-1, with TRBD1 matching over 7 bases. V lost 3 bases, J lost 0 bases, and 5 bases stayed unmatched. This CDR3 has 15 residues. CDR1 and CDR2 from the germline V gene are SGDLS and YYNGEE.

The chain uses TRBV4-3 and TRBJ1-2; D is possibly TRBD1 (5 bases). This CDR3 has 14 residues. V was cut by 0 bases and J by 2 bases, with 7 bases left in between. Germline V gene lookup returns CDR1 LGHNA and CDR2 YSLEER. Here the CDR3 DNA reads TGCGCCAGCAGCCAAGACAGGGCCAACTATGGCTACACCTTC. This sequence encodes CASSQDRANYGYTF.

This clone was seen only once. The rearrangement links TRBV9 to TRBJ2-7; D unresolved. The V and J ends lost 0 bases and 3 bases respectively, with 7 bases between them. CDR3 length: 13 residues. The germline CDR1 and CDR2 sequences are SGDLS and YYNGEE. This CDR3 is CASSVGPLYEQYF. DNA of the CDR3: TGTGCCAGCAGCGTAGGGCCCCTCTACGAGCAGTACTTC.

This chain joins TRBV2 and TRBJ2-7; D ambiguous. Germline lookup yields CDR1 SNHLY and CDR2 FYNNEI. With 2 bases removed from V and 2 bases from J, the gap between germline ends came to 10 bases. This CDR3 has 14 amino acids. In DNA, the CDR3 is TGTGCCAGCAGTGAAACAGAAACCACCTACGAGCAGTACTTC. Translation gives CASSETETTYEQYF.

The rearrangement joins TRBV7-9 to TRBJ2-4, with TRBD1 matching over 11 bases. V trimming: 5 bases; J trimming: 1 base; junction bases outside the gene matches: 10. The germline gives CDR1 SEHNR, CDR2 FQNEAQ (reference sequence). CDR3 length: 18 residues. The CDR3 region is CASSPPGQGAPAKNIQYF. Here the CDR3 DNA reads TGTGCCAGCAGCCCCCCCGGACAGGGGGCGCCTGCCAAAAACATTCAGTACTTC.

The J gene is TRBJ2-7, the V gene TRBV28; weak D call: TRBD2 (5 bases). Trimming took 8 bases from V and 0 from J, leaving 8 bases between them. Germline V gene sequence: CDR1 MDHEN, CDR2 SYDVKM. The CDR3 consists of 12 residues. The CDR3 spells CASGEFSYEQYF. The CDR3 nucleotides read TGTGCCAGCGGGGAGTTCTCCTACGAGCAGTACTTC.

The V gene is TRBV5-6, the J gene TRBJ1-5, with D possibly TRBD1 on 6 matching bases. Germline V CDR1 and CDR2: SGHDT, YYEEEE. The CDR3 extends over 15 amino acids. V lost 1 base and J 3 bases, leaving 11 bases between the germline ends. The CDR3 nucleotides read TGTGCCAGCAGCTTGTGGCAGGGGTTCAATCAGCCCCAGCATTTT. This gives the protein CASSLWQGFNQPQHF.

This chain connects TRBV5-4 to TRBJ2-3; 10 bases align to TRBD1. V gave up 5 bases and J gave up 6 bases; unmatched junction bases: 15. The CDR3 is 17 residues long. CDR1 SGHNT and CDR2 YYREEE come from the germline V gene (reference sequence). The CDR3 bases are TGTGCCAGCAGGAATGGGGACAGGGGCATGGATTCTGATACGCAGTATTTT. Encoded protein: CASRNGDRGMDSDTQYF.

The chain carries TRBV14 and TRBJ2-7; weak D call: TRBD2 (5 bases). The CDR3 runs 20 residues. Per germline, CDR1 SGHDN and CDR2 FVKESK. The germline V and J ends were trimmed by 8 bases and 4 bases, with 36 bases remaining between them. This CDR3 reads CASPSVQRDFRRPSGYEQYF. In DNA, the CDR3 is TGTGCCAGCCCGAGTGTGCAACGGGATTTCAGACGACCCAGCGGATACGAGCAGTACTTC.

The V and J genes are TRBV2 and TRBJ1-3, with 7 bases lining up with TRBD1. This CDR3 is 14 amino acids long. J lost 3 bases, V lost 5 bases, and 4 bases had no gene match. Germline lookup yields CDR1 SNHLY and CDR2 FYNNEI. The CDR3, as DNA: TGTGCCAGCAGTAGGGACAGTCATGGAAACACCATATATTTT. It specifies CASSRDSHGNTIYF. The variable domain in full, with the rest retrieved from reference TRBV2 and TRBJ1-3, is EPEVTQTPSHQVTQMGQEVILRCVPISNHLYFYWYRQILGQKVEFLVSFYNNEISEKSEIFDDQFSVERPDGSNFTLKIRSTKLEDSAMYFCASSRDSHGNTIYFGEGSWLTVV.